Listed below are T cell receptor beta chains from one sample, sequenced in a study of cytomegalovirus exposure and HLA in healthy donors. Sequencing used immunoSEQ multiplex PCR; TCRdb keeps in-frame clones, though not all of them. This table has under 150,000 clones, around 77% appearing once. Sequencing was performed on PBMCs. Receptors originate from a man in his thirties or forties in good health and CMV-seronegative. Both conserved end residues are part of each CDR3. D genes are given only for firm matches. Clone size is stated in some rows and not others, as once, few, many or a class when expanded.

>TRBJ1-1|once|NA|TRBV1
CTSSQDPPGTGSEMNTEAFF
TGCACCAGCAGCCAAGATCCTCCGGGGACAGGTTCAGAGATGAACACTGAAGCTTTCTTT
>TRBJ1-1|NA|TRBD1|TRBV5-1
CASSTGTGGIAFF
TGCGCCAGCAGCACGGGGACAGGGGGAATAGCTTTCTTT
>TRBJ2-1|NA|TRBD2|TRBV15
CATSRDPGGGQNNEQFF
TGTGCCACCAGCAGAGATCCCGGGGGGGGCCAGAACAATGAGCAGTTCTTC
>TRBJ2-7|NA|NA|TRBV19
CASKRDKWTYEQYF
TGTGCCAGTAAACGGGACAAATGGACCTACGAGCAGTACTTC
>TRBJ2-5|few|NA|TRBV5-1
CASSLTGREETQYF
TGCGCCAGCAGCCTTACAGGGAGAGAAGAGACCCAGTACTTC
>TRBJ1-1|NA|NA|TRBV5-5
CASSSQGGGGWPEAFF
TGTGCCAGCAGCTCGCAAGGGGGGGGCGGATGGCCTGAAGCTTTCTTT
>TRBJ1-3|NA|TRBD1|TRBV2
CASSQQGFSSGNTIYF
TGTGCCAGCAGTCAACAGGGGTTCAGCTCTGGAAACACCATATATTTT
>TRBJ1-1|NA|NA|TRBV6-5
CASSYGRASTEAFF
TGTGCCAGCAGTTACGGCAGGGCGAGTACTGAAGCTTTCTTT
>TRBJ1-2|NA|NA|TRBV6-1
CASRGTPYGYPF
TGTGCCAGCAGGGGGACACCCTACGGCTACCCCTTC
>TRBJ1-1|few|NA|TRBV5-4
CASSYFDRSNTEAFF
TGTGCCAGCAGCTACTTTGACAGGTCGAACACTGAAGCTTTCTTT
>TRBJ2-7|once|NA|TRBV4-1
CASSQALNYYEQYF
TGCGCCAGCAGCCAAGCTTTAAACTACTACGAGCAGTACTTC
>TRBJ1-6|NA|NA|TRBV6-5
CASSFGQNSPLHF
TGTGCCAGCAGTTTCGGACAAAATTCACCCCTCCACTTT
>TRBJ2-7|NA|TRBD2|TRBV5-4
CASSFSRGGSSYEQYF
TGTGCCAGCAGCTTTAGTCGGGGGGGGAGCTCCTACGAGCAGTACTTC
>TRBJ1-2|NA|TRBD1|TRBV10-1
CASSGAGQGRYGYTF
TGCGCCAGCAGTGGAGCTGGACAGGGCCGCTATGGCTACACCTTC
>TRBJ2-7|NA|TRBD2|TRBV29-1
CSVVPRLTPSGSSYEQYF
TGCAGCGTTGTTCCGCGCCTTACTCCTAGCGGGAGCTCCTACGAGCAGTACTTC
>TRBJ2-1|NA|TRBD2|TRBV7-3
CASSLPSGRALNEQFF
TGTGCCAGCAGCTTACCTAGCGGGAGGGCCCTCAATGAGCAGTTCTTC
>TRBJ2-5|NA|NA|TRBV2
CASSQGPGTLMYQETQYF
TGTGCCAGCAGCCAGGGTCCCGGGACTCTTATGTACCAAGAGACCCAGTACTTC
>TRBJ1-3|NA|TRBD1|TRBV18
CASSRLGQGRTSSGNTIYF
TGTGCCAGCTCACGGTTGGGACAGGGAAGGACTAGCTCTGGAAACACCATATATTTT
>TRBJ1-2|NA|NA|TRBV2
CASSEAHRATNYGYTF
TGTGCCAGCAGTGAAGCCCACAGGGCAACTAACTATGGCTACACCTTC
>TRBJ2-5|NA|NA|TRBV20-1
CSVVSGETQYF
TGCAGTGTAGTGTCAGGGGAGACCCAGTACTTC
>TRBJ1-3|NA|TRBD1|TRBV5-6
CASSASTGSGNTIYF
TGTGCCAGCAGCGCCTCGACAGGGTCTGGAAACACCATATATTTT
>TRBJ1-1|NA|NA|TRBV2
CASSDPSDRMNTEAFF
TGTGCCAGCAGTGACCCCTCCGACAGAATGAACACTGAAGCTTTCTTT
>TRBJ2-3|NA|NA|TRBV4-2
CASSQDWQGITDTQYF
TGTGCCAGCAGCCAAGACTGGCAGGGTATCACAGATACGCAGTATTTT
>TRBJ2-7|NA|NA|TRBV14
CASSLTRLAYEQYF
TGTGCCAGCAGCCTTACGAGACTAGCCTACGAGCAGTACTTC
>TRBJ1-2|NA|TRBD1|TRBV6-1
CASRGGQGNYGYTF
TGTGCCAGCAGGGGGGGACAGGGAAACTATGGCTACACCTTC
>TRBJ2-7|NA|TRBD1|TRBV6-1
CASSEMDRAYEQYF
TGTGCCAGCAGTGAAATGGACAGGGCCTACGAGCAGTACTTC
>TRBJ1-5|NA|NA|TRBV6-6
CASSYSLQLYQPQHF
TGTGCCAGCAGTTACTCGCTACAGCTCTATCAGCCCCAGCATTTT
>TRBJ1-5|once|TRBD1|TRBV6-6
CASKQGAVQPQHF
TGTGCCAGCAAACAGGGGGCGGTTCAGCCCCAGCATTTT
>TRBJ2-5|NA|TRBD1|TRBV6-1
CASNRQGARLETQYF
TGTGCCAGCAATCGACAGGGGGCGCGGTTGGAGACCCAGTACTTC
>TRBJ1-4|NA|NA|TRBV6-1
CASSGFRGRTTNEKLFF
TGTGCCAGCAGTGGTTTTCGAGGGCGCACAACTAATGAAAAACTGTTTTTT
>TRBJ2-1|NA|TRBD2|TRBV27
CASSRSSGGINEQFF
TGTGCCAGCAGTCGGTCCAGCGGGGGTATCAATGAGCAGTTCTTC
>TRBJ1-5|NA|NA|TRBV30
CAWSARSNQPQHF
TGTGCCTGGAGTGCGAGGAGCAATCAGCCCCAGCATTTT
>TRBJ1-5|NA|NA|TRBV6-1
CASSGSGTTTPPYSNQPQHF
TGTGCCAGCAGTGGCTCCGGGACAACAACCCCCCCTTATAGCAATCAGCCCCAGCATTTT
>TRBJ2-7|NA|NA|TRBV28
CASSRSYEQYF
TGTGCCAGCAGCAGATCATACGAGCAGTACTTC
>TRBJ2-5|NA|TRBD1|TRBV15
CATSNPGQGRETQYF
TGTGCCACCAGCAATCCGGGACAGGGAAGAGAGACCCAGTACTTC
>TRBJ1-1|NA|NA|TRBV28
CASSPRAQEGFLCEAFF
TGTGCCAGCAGTCCACGCGCACAGGAGGGATTCCTTTGTGAAGCTTTCTTT
>TRBJ2-1|NA|TRBD1|TRBV6-1
CASSPGQEYNEQFF
TGTGCCAGCAGTCCGGGACAGGAATACAATGAGCAGTTCTTC
>TRBJ2-5|NA|NA|TRBV6-5
CASSSTVQETQYF
TGTGCCAGCAGTTCGACAGTCCAAGAGACCCAGTACTTC
>TRBJ1-6|NA|NA|TRBV15
CATSRDLGVNSPLHF
TGTGCCACCAGCAGAGATCTCGGGGTCAATTCACCCCTCCACTTT
>TRBJ1-6|NA|TRBD1|TRBV19
CASSAGTGIRSPLHF
TGTGCCAGTAGTGCCGGGACAGGGATCCGATCACCCCTCCACTTT
>TRBJ2-1|NA|TRBD2|TRBV28
CASRTSGRARDNEQFF
TGTGCCAGCAGGACTAGCGGGAGGGCTCGGGACAATGAGCAGTTCTTC
>TRBJ2-1|once|TRBD2|TRBV19
CASSIVGSGRGGEQFF
TGTGCCAGTAGTATAGTAGGAAGCGGGAGAGGGGGTGAGCAGTTCTTC
>TRBJ1-2|NA|TRBD1|TRBV2
CASSLTGGDGYTF
TGTGCCAGCAGTCTGACAGGGGGTGATGGCTACACCTTC
>TRBJ2-7|NA|NA|TRBV27
CASSVQQGTYEQYF
TGTGCCAGCAGTGTCCAACAGGGAACCTACGAGCAGTACTTC
>TRBJ1-2|NA|TRBD1|TRBV4-2
CASSQGGQGAGNYGYTF
TGTGCCAGCAGCCAAGGGGGACAGGGGGCAGGGAACTATGGCTACACCTTC
>TRBJ2-7|NA|NA|TRBV6-5
CASRRTSSYEQYF
TGTGCCAGCAGGCGGACAAGTTCCTACGAGCAGTACTTC
>TRBJ1-5|NA|NA|TRBV28
CASRTSLNSNQPQHF
TGTGCCAGCAGGACTTCCCTAAATAGCAATCAGCCCCAGCATTTT
>TRBJ2-7|NA|TRBD1|TRBV4-1
CASSQYRGQSYEQYF
TGCGCCAGCAGCCAATATAGGGGACAGAGCTACGAGCAGTACTTC
>TRBJ2-5|few|TRBD2|TRBV4-1
CASSQGPSGGETQYF
TGCGCCAGCAGCCAAGGTCCTAGCGGGGGGGAGACCCAGTACTTC
>TRBJ2-7|NA|NA|TRBV9
CASSVATSYEQYF
TGTGCCAGCAGCGTAGCTACTTCCTACGAGCAGTACTTC
>TRBJ2-7|once|TRBD2|TRBV5-6
CASTLGGEQYF
TGTGCCAGCACCCTGGGGGGGGAGCAGTACTTC
>TRBJ1-6|NA|NA|TRBV7-2
CASTFRGRYSPLHF
TGTGCCAGCACCTTTAGGGGAAGGTATTCACCCCTCCACTTT